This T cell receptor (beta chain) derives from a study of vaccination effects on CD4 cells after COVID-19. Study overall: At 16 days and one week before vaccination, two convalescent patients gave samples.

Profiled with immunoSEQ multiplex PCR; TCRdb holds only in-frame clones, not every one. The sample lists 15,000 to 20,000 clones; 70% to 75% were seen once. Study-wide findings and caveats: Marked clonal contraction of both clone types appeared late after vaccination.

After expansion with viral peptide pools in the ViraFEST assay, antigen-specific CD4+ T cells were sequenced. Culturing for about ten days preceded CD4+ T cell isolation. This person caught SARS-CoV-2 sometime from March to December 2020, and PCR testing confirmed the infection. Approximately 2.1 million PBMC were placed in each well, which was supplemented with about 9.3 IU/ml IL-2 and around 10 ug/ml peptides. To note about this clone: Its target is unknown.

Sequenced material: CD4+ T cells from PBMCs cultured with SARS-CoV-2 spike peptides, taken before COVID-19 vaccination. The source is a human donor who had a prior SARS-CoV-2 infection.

The DNA of the CDR3 is TGCGCCAGCAGCCAAGAAGGTGCTCAAGAGACCCAGTACTTC. The encoded protein is CASSQEGAQETQYF. The genes are TRBV4-1 and TRBJ2-5, with D hard to call. From germline, CDR1 is MGHRA and CDR2 YSYEKL. The CDR3 is 14 amino acids. V lost 0 bases, J lost 2 bases, and 7 bases lay in between.